One and the same sample provided the 7 T cell receptor beta chains below, sequenced in a study of T cell responses to AZD1222 COVID-19 vaccine. The repertoire was sequenced with immunoSEQ multiplex PCR; TCRdb's copy has only in-frame clones and lacks some. The sample lists approximately 200,000 clones, 70% to 90% seen once, with approximately 7.7% in the top ten. The sample in question was peripheral blood, obtained on day 0 of AZD1222 vaccination. These receptors were collected from an adult in good health.

A single count supports this clone. The rearrangement joins TRBV18 to TRBJ2-7; the D is unclear. The CDR3 spans 13 residues. The germline V gene has CDR1 KGHSH and CDR2 LQKENI. V lost 0 bases, J lost 3 bases, and 6 bases lay in between. CDR3: CASSPPFVYEQYF. The CDR3 bases are TGTGCCAGCTCACCACCTTTTGTCTACGAGCAGTACTTC.

The V gene is TRBV30, the J gene TRBJ1-2, with unresolved D. Trimming stripped 3 bases from V and 1 base from J, with 15 bases between. Per germline, CDR1 GTSNPN and CDR2 SVGIG (reference sequence). The CDR3 covers 15 residues. Here the CDR3 DNA reads TGTGCCTGGAGGTCTTCGGGGTCCTATAACTATGGCTACACCTTC. Translated, it gives CAWRSSGSYNYGYTF.

The chain links TRBV6-1 to TRBJ1-6; 9 nucleotides line up with TRBD1. Germline CDR1 is MNHNS and CDR2 is SASEGT. With 4 bases clipped from V and 3 bases from J, the junction kept 7 bases outside the gene matches. CDR3 size: 17 residues. The DNA for the CDR3 is TGTGCCAGCAGTGGCCTACAGGGGGCCCTCTATAATTCACCCCTCCACTTT. Translation gives CASSGLQGALYNSPLHF.

This clone showed up just a few times. The CDR3 DNA is TGTGCCAGCAGCCCGCCGGGTGGGGAAAAACTGTTTTTT. The encoded protein is CASSPPGGEKLFF. The rearrangement uses TRBV5-4 and TRBJ1-4; D not certain. Per germline, CDR1 SGHNT and CDR2 YYREEE (reference sequence). This CDR3 has 13 residues. V gave up 4 bases and J gave up 8 bases, with 12 bases separating them.

This clone was counted between two and nine times. The chain combines TRBV5-1 with TRBJ2-7, with TRBD1 matching 7 bases. Looked up from germline, CDR1 is SGHRS and CDR2 is YFSETQ. The CDR3 has 15 amino acids. After removal of 4 bases from V and 5 bases from J, the junction contained 12 bases not matched to a gene. As DNA, the CDR3 is TGCGCCAGCAGCGAGGGACAGTCGGCTTGGGACGAGCAGTACTTC. It encodes CASSEGQSAWDEQYF.

The chain links TRBV7-9 to TRBJ2-5, with D perhaps matching TRBD2 (6 bases). Germline V lookup: CDR1 SEHNR, CDR2 FQNEAQ (reference sequence). The CDR3 sequence is 13 residues long. V lost 5 bases and J lost 5, with 12 bases in between. CDR3 sequence: CASSARDFETQYF. Here the CDR3 DNA reads TGTGCCAGCAGCGCCCGGGACTTTGAGACCCAGTACTTC.

In this sample, this clone turned up once. The V gene is TRBV3-1 (or the pseudogene TRBV3-2), the J gene TRBJ1-2; D is possibly TRBD1 (6 bases). The CDR3 contains 15 residues. V dropped 8 bases and J dropped 7 bases, with 23 bases sitting between them. CDR1 and CDR2 from the germline V gene are LGHDT and YNNKEL (reference sequence). The CDR3 bases are TGTGCCAGCCATAACCAGGGACAAGGGTTAAGTGGCTACACCTTC. The encoded protein is CASHNQGQGLSGYTF.